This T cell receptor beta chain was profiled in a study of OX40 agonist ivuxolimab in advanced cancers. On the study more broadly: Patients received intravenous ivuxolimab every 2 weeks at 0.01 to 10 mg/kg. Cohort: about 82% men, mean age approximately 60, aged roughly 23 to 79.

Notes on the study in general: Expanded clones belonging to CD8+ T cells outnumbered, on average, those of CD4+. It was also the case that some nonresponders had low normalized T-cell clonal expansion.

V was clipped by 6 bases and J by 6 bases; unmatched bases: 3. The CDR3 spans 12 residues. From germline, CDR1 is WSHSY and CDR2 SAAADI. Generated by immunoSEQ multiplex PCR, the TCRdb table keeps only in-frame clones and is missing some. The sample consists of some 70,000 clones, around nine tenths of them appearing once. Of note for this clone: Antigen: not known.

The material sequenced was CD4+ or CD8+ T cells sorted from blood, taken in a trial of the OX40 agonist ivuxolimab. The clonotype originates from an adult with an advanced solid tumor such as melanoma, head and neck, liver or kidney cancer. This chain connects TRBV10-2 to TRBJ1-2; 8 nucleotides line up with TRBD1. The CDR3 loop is CASRQDRDGYTF. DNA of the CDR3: TGCGCCAGCAGACAGGACAGGGATGGCTACACCTTC.